The 19 T cell receptor beta chains below all came from one sample that was sequenced in a study of T cells in Graves' hyperthyroidism and ophthalmopathy. The TCR beta CDR3 regions underwent amplification using RNA transcripts as the source. A set of HTBI primers served as the primers for a first-round RT-PCR of the TCR CDR3. TCRdb re-analysed the multiplex PCR reads in MiXCR, keeping a single row per CDR3 protein. This table holds about 560,000 distinct CDR3 sequences, 16% found once. The sample comprised blood. These receptors were obtained from a woman aged 18-30 years with Graves' hyperthyroidism.

The chain uses TRBV18 and TRBJ2-7; D ambiguous. This CDR3 is built from 15 residues. CDR1 and CDR2 (germline): KGHSH, LQKENI. Trimming shortened V by 1 base and J by 5 bases, and 15 bases separated the two germline ends. As DNA, the CDR3 is TGTGCCAGCTCACCACGGAGAACATGGATCAACGAGCAGTACTTC. Residues: CASSPRRTWINEQYF.

This clonotype was seen more than once but under ten times. This chain uses TRBV4-1 with TRBJ2-1, with D possibly matching TRBD2 (5 bases). CDR3 length: 15 amino acids. The V gene's germline CDR1 is MGHRA and CDR2 YSYEKL. V was clipped by 0 bases and J by 6 bases, with 12 bases between them. CDR3 in DNA: TGCGCCAGCAGCCAAGATTTCCTCGGGGTCAATGAGCAGTTCTTC. Encoded protein: CASSQDFLGVNEQFF.

This rearrangement joins TRBV30 to TRBJ1-1; D ambiguous. The CDR3 has 12 residues. V lost 4 bases to trimming and J lost 0 bases, with 6 bases between them. Germline values: CDR1 GTSNPN, CDR2 SVGIG (reference sequence). CDR3 nucleotide sequence: TGTGCCTGGACGAGTCTGAACACTGAAGCTTTCTTT. Translating gives CAWTSLNTEAFF.

This clonotype was detected many times. This chain uses TRBV20-1 with TRBJ2-5, with 11 bases matching TRBD2. The CDR3 is 14 amino acids. Germline V gene lookup returns CDR1 DFQATT and CDR2 SNEGSKA (reference sequence). The trim removed 6 bases at V and 6 bases at J, leaving 9 bases unmatched. For the CDR3, the DNA is TGCAGTGCCACTCTAGCGGGAGGAGGGAAGACCCAGTACTTC. It codes for CSATLAGGGKTQYF.

There are many counts of this clonotype. The chain carries TRBV20-1 and TRBJ2-1, with 10 nucleotides matching TRBD2. CDR1 DFQATT and CDR2 SNEGSKA come from the germline V gene (reference sequence). The CDR3 totals 14 residues. Trimming at V came to 6 bases and at J to 4 bases, leaving 6 bases not matched to a gene. Here the CDR3 reads CSASTSGEYNEQFF. The CDR3 DNA reads as TGCAGTGCCTCTACTAGCGGGGAATACAATGAGCAGTTCTTC.

The rearrangement links TRBV12-3 or TRBV12-4 to TRBJ1-3, with D unresolved. CDR3 size: 15 residues. Trimming took off 3 bases at V and 2 bases at J, with 11 bases between the two ends. CDR3: CASSLPGDPGNTIYF. The CDR3 region has the DNA TGTGCCAGCAGTTTGCCTGGCGACCCTGGAAACACCATATATTTT.

J is TRBJ2-5 and V is TRBV10-3; no clear D. Germline lookup yields CDR1 ENHRY and CDR2 SYGVKD. Trimming took off 3 bases at V and 1 base at J, with 15 bases between the two ends. CDR3 length: 16 amino acids. The CDR3 here is CAISDRRSPSQETQYF. The CDR3 DNA sequence: TGTGCCATCAGTGATCGGCGGTCCCCGAGCCAAGAGACCCAGTACTTC.

The chain links TRBV5-1 to TRBJ1-1, with TRBD1 as a possible D gene (6 bases). The germline gives CDR1 SGHRS, CDR2 YFSETQ. With 5 bases removed from V and 3 bases from J, the gap between germline ends came to 14 bases. The CDR3 contains 14 residues. CDR3 bases: TGCGCCAGCAGTAGAGGGGGGCCGGACACTGAAGCTTTCTTT. This codes for CASSRGGPDTEAFF.

Many counts were recorded for this clonotype. V is TRBV28 and J is TRBJ2-1; possible D gene TRBD2, 6 bases. The CDR3 sequence is 15 residues long. V dropped 3 bases and J dropped 5 bases, with 14 bases sitting between them. CDR1 and CDR2 (germline): MDHEN, SYDVKM. The chain's CDR3 is CASSFEGGRNNEQFF. The CDR3, as DNA: TGTGCCAGCAGTTTCGAGGGAGGCCGAAACAATGAGCAGTTCTTC.

This clonotype was counted ten times or more. The chain carries TRBV12-3 or TRBV12-4 and TRBJ2-3, with a possible D match to TRBD2 (5 bases). The CDR3 totals 17 residues. V lost 3 bases to trimming and J lost 1 base, with 17 bases between them. This CDR3 is CASSLEIGEIGTDTQYF. For the CDR3, the DNA is TGTGCCAGCAGTTTGGAGATTGGGGAGATAGGCACAGATACGCAGTATTTT.

The J gene is TRBJ2-2, the V gene TRBV10-2; the match to TRBD1 covers 7 bases. CDR1 is WSHSY, CDR2 SAAADI, per germline. The CDR3 consists of 15 residues. The ends lost 8 bases at V and 4 bases at J; junction bases unmatched: 10. CDR3: CASWEQGIGTGELFF. CDR3 nucleotides: TGCGCCAGCTGGGAACAGGGGATCGGCACCGGGGAGCTGTTTTTT.

This sequence joins TRBV15 and TRBJ2-5; D is unclear. V lost 0 bases to trimming and J lost 2 bases, with 7 bases between them. The CDR3 extends over 14 amino acids. The V gene's germline CDR1 is LNHNV and CDR2 YYDKDF (reference sequence). The CDR3 nucleotides are TGTGCCACCAGCAGAGAGATGGGTCAAGAGACCCAGTACTTC. Translating it yields CATSREMGQETQYF. Full variable domain (outside the CDR3, taken from reference TRBV15 and TRBJ2-5): DAMVIQNPRYQVTQFGKPVTLSCSQTLNHNVMYWYQQKSSQAPKLLFHYYDKDFNNEADTPDNFQSRRPNTSFCFLDIRSPGLGDTAMYLCATSREMGQETQYFGPGTRLLVL.

The V gene is TRBV24-1, the J gene TRBJ1-2, with D unclear. V was cut by 4 bases and J by 2 bases, with 7 bases left in between. The CDR3 is 13 residues long. Germline CDR1 reads KGHDR; CDR2 reads SFDVKD. The CDR3 DNA sequence: TGTGCCACCAGTGAAACCAGGAACTATGGCTACACCTTC. Protein: CATSETRNYGYTF.

This clonotype was seen repeatedly, ten times or more. The chain carries TRBV28 and TRBJ2-1; 8 bases are shared with TRBD2. CDR1 is MDHEN, CDR2 SYDVKM, per germline. The CDR3 runs 16 residues. The trim removed 6 bases at V and 7 bases at J, leaving 14 bases unmatched. The CDR3 spells CASSSRGAGEVNEQFF. CDR3 DNA: TGTGCCAGCAGCTCCCGGGGAGCGGGAGAAGTGAATGAGCAGTTCTTC.

This clonotype has ten or more counts. This sequence joins TRBV4-1 and TRBJ1-2; possible D gene TRBD1, 6 bases. The CDR3 totals 13 residues. Germline assignment: CDR1 MGHRA and CDR2 YSYEKL. V was shortened by 4 bases and J by 5 bases, with 11 bases between the two germline ends. The CDR3 is CASSRDRQYGYTF. In DNA form, the CDR3 reads TGCGCCAGCAGCCGAGACAGGCAGTATGGCTACACCTTC.

V and J are TRBV10-2 and TRBJ1-3; 10 bases match TRBD1. The germline gives CDR1 WSHSY, CDR2 SAAADI. The V and J ends lost 10 bases and 8 bases, in that order; junction bases with no gene match: 23. This CDR3 has 18 residues. This chain's CDR3 is CANKGTGEISQADHTIYF. The CDR3 DNA follows: TGCGCCAACAAGGGGACAGGGGAGATATCACAGGCGGACCACACCATATATTTT.

The chain couples TRBV29-1 to TRBJ2-2; 9 bases match TRBD2. This CDR3 spans 15 amino acids. V shed 6 bases and J 6 bases; nucleotides not matched to a gene: 11. Per the germline V gene, CDR1 is SQVTM and CDR2 is ANQGSEA. CDR3 nucleotide sequence: TGCAGCGTGGACAGGTTGGGACTAGCTTCCGGGGAGCTGTTTTTT. This gives the protein CSVDRLGLASGELFF.

The table lists this clonotype with many counts. This chain joins TRBV15 and TRBJ2-6; the D gene is possibly TRBD2 (5 bases). V lost 1 base and J lost 2, with 12 bases in between. CDR1 is LNHNV, CDR2 YYDKDF, per germline (reference sequence). The CDR3 covers 17 residues. The chain's CDR3 is CATSRVPGVPGANVLTF. The CDR3, as DNA: TGTGCCACCAGCAGAGTACCCGGGGTCCCTGGGGCCAACGTCCTGACTTTC.

The CDR3: CASKGLAWDEQFF. The CDR3 nucleotides read TGTGCCAGCAAGGGACTAGCATGGGATGAGCAGTTCTTC. This chain links TRBV12-3 or TRBV12-4 with TRBJ2-1; TRBD2 aligns across 9 bases. J lost 8 bases, V lost 7 bases, and 6 bases had no gene match. CDR3 length: 13 amino acids.